Shown below are 21 T cell receptor beta chains from a single sample sequenced in a study of immune heterogeneity within non-small cell lung tumors. TCR beta CDR3 regions came from multiplex PCR with 32 forward V and 13 reverse J primers. One entry per CDR3 protein, called by TCRdb with MiXCR from the multiplex PCR reads. The repertoire holds 4,000 to 5,000 distinct CDR3 sequences, with around 35% as singletons. The template consisted of bulk tumor genomic DNA, with about 600 ng used per sample. During surgery, several far-apart biopsies were obtained from every primary tumor. Samples came from untreated patients having curative surgery for newly diagnosed non-small cell lung cancer. The specimen sequenced was lung tumor tissue. The receptors were sampled from a woman in her forties or fifties with non-small cell lung cancer.

This clonotype is labeled medium-sized. The J gene is TRBJ2-7, the V gene TRBV20-1; a weak D match, TRBD2 (6 bases). Trimming pared 5 bases from V and 2 bases from J, leaving 10 bases between. Germline loops: CDR1 DFQATT, CDR2 SNEGSKA (reference sequence). The CDR3 is 12 residues long. The CDR3 is CSAPTSTYEQYF. The CDR3 bases are TGCAGTGCTCCGACTAGTACCTACGAGCAGTACTTC.

This clonotype was seen a handful of times. The rearrangement links TRBV16 to TRBJ2-3, with D possibly being TRBD1 (5 bases). The CDR3 contains 13 residues. Trimming cost V 5 bases and J 3 bases, with 9 bases left between them. Germline V gives CDR1 KGHSY, CDR2 FQNENV. CDR3 protein: CASSLRQTDTQYF. As DNA, the CDR3 is TGTGCCAGCAGCTTACGACAGACAGATACGCAGTATTTT.

This clonotype is medium-sized by share. V usage is TRBV28 and J usage is TRBJ1-2; no clear D. The germline gives CDR1 MDHEN, CDR2 SYDVKM. V was clipped by 5 bases and J by 5 bases, with 9 bases between them. The CDR3 spans 12 residues. For the CDR3, the DNA is TGTGCCAGCAGTGGGGAAATTTATGGCTACACCTTC. Its translation is CASSGEIYGYTF.

The chain is built from TRBV5-6 and TRBJ2-5, with D possibly being TRBD1 (6 bases). The CDR3 runs to 14 residues. V was shortened by 2 bases and J by 1 base, with 9 bases between the two germline ends. Germline assignment: CDR1 SGHDT and CDR2 YYEEEE. CDR3 region: CASSFAQGQETQYF. CDR3 DNA sequence: TGTGCCAGCAGCTTCGCACAGGGCCAAGAGACCCAGTACTTC. The variable domain in full, completed from reference TRBV5-6 and TRBJ2-5, reads DAGVTQSPTHLIKTRGQQVTLRCSPKSGHDTVSWYQQALGQGPQFIFQYYEEEERQRGNFPDRFSGHQFPNYSSELNVNALLLGDSALYLCASSFAQGQETQYFGPGTRLLVL.

In its sample, this clonotype was seen a few times. A clone one base away is much larger, so this may be a read error. The chain combines TRBV5-5 with TRBJ2-5; D is possibly TRBD2 (6 bases). The DNA end is a closer match to TRBJ2-1, so the J assignment may be wrong. This CDR3 has 13 residues. In germline, CDR1 is SGHKS, CDR2 YYEKEE (reference sequence). In DNA form, the CDR3 reads TGTGCCAACAGCGCTGGCGGGGAGGTCGAGCAGTTCTTC. This translates into CANSAGGEVEQFF.

This clonotype is large. The CDR3 spells CATSDFSRTAHYGYTF. The CDR3 DNA follows: TGTGCCACCAGTGATTTTTCCCGGACAGCCCACTATGGCTACACCTTC. The chain combines TRBV24-1 with TRBJ1-2; possibly TRBD1 for D (6 bases). Per the germline V gene, CDR1 is KGHDR and CDR2 is SFDVKD. The CDR3 is 16 amino acids. V lost 1 base and J lost 3, with 14 bases in between.

This clonotype is deemed medium-sized. The J gene is TRBJ2-7, the V gene TRBV27; 12 nucleotides agree with TRBD2. The CDR3 runs 16 residues. With V trimmed by 2 bases and J by 6 bases, 8 bases remained unmatched. The germline gives CDR1 MNHEY, CDR2 SMNVEV (reference sequence). This CDR3 is CASSLTGLAGFGEQYF. The CDR3 DNA reads TGTGCCAGCAGTTTAACTGGACTAGCGGGGTTCGGCGAGCAGTACTTC.

By share of the sample, this clonotype is large (0.1 to 1%). The rearrangement uses TRBV30 and TRBJ1-6; D unresolved. CDR3 length equals 12 residues. V lost 2 bases and J 12 bases, leaving 11 bases between the germline ends. Germline CDR1 GTSNPN, CDR2 SVGIG (reference sequence). This CDR3 reads CAWSPGSGPLHF. The CDR3 DNA follows: TGTGCCTGGAGTCCAGGCAGTGGACCCCTCCACTTT.

This clonotype was observed a handful of times. This chain joins TRBV5-5 and TRBJ2-7; D is uncertain. The CDR3 runs 13 residues. Trimming cost V 1 base and J 2 bases, with 7 bases left between them. Per germline, CDR1 SGHKS and CDR2 YYEKEE (reference sequence). DNA for the CDR3: TGTGCCAGCAGCTTGCCAGACGCCTACGAGCAGTACTTC. Translated, it gives CASSLPDAYEQYF. The full variable domain, its missing parts supplied by reference TRBV5-5 and TRBJ2-7, is DAGVTQSPTHLIKTRGQQVTLRCSPISGHKSVSWYQQVLGQGPQFIFQYYEKEERGRGNFPDRFSARQFPNYSSELNVNALLLGDSALYLCASSLPDAYEQYFGPGTRLTVT.

The CDR3 spells CASSHRDREETQYF. CDR3 bases: TGTGCCAGCAGCCACAGGGACAGAGAAGAGACCCAGTACTTC. V and J are TRBV3-1 and TRBJ2-5; 7 bases are shared with TRBD1. The germline V gene has CDR1 LGHDT and CDR2 YNNKEL (reference sequence). This CDR3 comprises 14 residues. J lost 3 bases, V lost 3 bases, and 4 bases had no gene match.

This clonotype rates as medium-sized. The V and J genes are TRBV9 and TRBJ1-1; D remains unclear. This CDR3 has 13 amino acids. Trimming pared 1 base from V and 4 bases from J, leaving 8 bases between. CDR1 SGDLS and CDR2 YYNGEE come from the germline V gene. The CDR3 loop reads CASSVSQLTEAFF. In DNA, the CDR3 is TGTGCCAGCAGCGTATCACAGCTCACTGAAGCTTTCTTT.

By its share, this clonotype is medium-sized. This chain joins TRBV9 and TRBJ2-7, with 12 bases identical to TRBD2. Trimming at V came to 4 bases and at J to 2 bases, leaving 4 bases not matched to a gene. Germline V gene lookup returns CDR1 SGDLS and CDR2 YYNGEE. The CDR3 spans 15 residues. DNA for the CDR3: TGTGCCAGCAGCAGGACTAGCGGGGTCGCCTACGAGCAGTACTTC. Its protein product is CASSRTSGVAYEQYF. Supplemented by reference TRBV9 and TRBJ2-7, the full variable domain reads DSGVTQTPKHLITATGQRVTLRCSPRSGDLSVYWYQQSLDQGLQFLIQYYNGEERAKGNILERFSAQQFPDLHSELNLSSLELGDSALYFCASSRTSGVAYEQYFGPGTRLTVT.

This clonotype was picked up one time. With a much larger clone just one base away, this may be a read error. The chain links TRBV20-1 to TRBJ2-3; TRBD1 matches at 8 bases. Unmatched junction bases numbered 8, after V lost 7 bases and J lost 5 bases. Germline CDR1 DFQATT, CDR2 SNEGSKA (reference sequence). The CDR3 is 13 residues long. The CDR3 DNA is TGCAGTGTCCAGGGGGCGGTTAAAGATACGCAGTATTTT. Encoded protein: CSVQGAVKDTQYF.

Relative to its sample, this clonotype is medium-sized. The V gene is TRBV28, the J gene TRBJ2-7; possible D gene TRBD1, 5 bases. Germline-derived CDR1 and CDR2 are MDHEN and SYDVKM. There are 13 residues in the CDR3. The V and J ends lost 6 bases and 2 bases respectively, with 11 bases between them. In DNA, the CDR3 is TGTGCCAGCAGGGCTCAGGGAACCTACGAGCAGTACTTC. Translation: CASRAQGTYEQYF.

This clonotype counts as medium-sized (0.01 to 0.1%). V gene TRBV2 combines with J gene TRBJ1-2; D not certain. The germline gives CDR1 SNHLY, CDR2 FYNNEI. The V end lost 9 bases, the J end lost 2 bases, and 7 bases lay between the germline ends. The CDR3 extends over 11 amino acids. The CDR3 sequence: CASQENYGYTF. As DNA, the CDR3 is TGTGCCAGTCAGGAGAACTATGGCTACACCTTC.

Details on this clonotype: This may come from a read error, since a much larger clone is one base off. V is TRBV12-3 or TRBV12-4 and J is TRBJ2-2; D not certain. This CDR3 is built from 14 residues. As DNA, the CDR3 is TGTGCCAACAGTCTCAGGATATTCACCGGGGAGCTGTTTTTT. The encoded protein is CANSLRIFTGELFF.

This clonotype was seen a single time. The gene calls are TRBV6-1 and TRBJ2-5, with D tentatively TRBD2 (7 bases). This CDR3 comprises 16 residues. Germline CDR1 and CDR2: MNHNS and SASEGT. V dropped 2 bases and J dropped 3 bases, with 16 bases sitting between them. The CDR3 bases are TGTGCCAGCAGTGAACTCGGGGGCCGGGGGGAAGAGACCCAGTACTTC. Protein sequence: CASSELGGRGEETQYF.

The chain has TRBV6-1 and TRBJ1-4, with 7 bases aligning to TRBD1. The length of the CDR3 is 14 residues. Looked up from germline, CDR1 is MNHNS and CDR2 is SASEGT. V lost 5 bases to trimming and J lost 8 bases; unmatched junction nucleotides: 8. Here the CDR3 reads CASSMTGREEKLFF. CDR3 DNA: TGTGCCAGCAGTATGACAGGGAGAGAAGAAAAACTGTTTTTT.

The chain combines TRBV19 with TRBJ2-2; 8 nucleotides agree with TRBD2. Germline CDR1 reads LNHDA; CDR2 reads SQIVND (reference sequence). The CDR3 is 14 amino acids. V shed 8 bases and J 2 bases; nucleotides not matched to a gene: 4. In nucleotides, the CDR3 is TGTGCCAGTCAAGCGGGAGTTAACACCGGGGAGCTGTTTTTT. The encoded protein is CASQAGVNTGELFF.

In this sample, this clonotype is medium-sized (0.01 to 0.1%). This rearrangement joins TRBV20-1 to TRBJ1-1; D is uncertain. Deletions cut 0 bases from V and 7 bases from J, with 9 bases between. CDR1 DFQATT and CDR2 SNEGSKA come from the germline V gene (reference sequence). CDR3 size: 12 residues. Written as DNA, the CDR3 is TGCAGTGCTAGAGACGCGGCGGATGAAGCTTTCTTT. It translates to CSARDAADEAFF.

This clonotype was counted only a few times. This CDR3 reads CAISVGFGNTIYF. The CDR3 bases are TGTGCCATCAGTGTCGGGTTTGGAAACACCATATATTTT. V gene TRBV10-3 combines with J gene TRBJ1-3; D call uncertain. Germline lookup yields CDR1 ENHRY and CDR2 SYGVKD. The CDR3 covers 13 residues. V gave up 4 bases and J gave up 3 bases, with 7 bases separating them.